The 18 T cell receptor beta chains reported below all come from one sample, sequenced in a study of T-cell reconstitution after alpha-beta-depleted transplantation in children. The library targeted TCRbeta and was prepared with unique molecular identifiers. MiXCR, run by TCRdb on the PCR reads, gives a single entry per CDR3 protein. The repertoire holds some 840,000 distinct CDR3 sequences, with 15% to 20% as singletons. This material consisted of PBMCs, mostly from graft donor cells, taken 360 days after TCRalphabeta/CD19-depleted stem cell transplant. All receptors come from a male patient younger than 18 who had a stem cell transplant for acute lymphoblastic leukemia, so the T cells may come from the graft donor.

This clonotype was observed many times. The chain carries TRBV27 and TRBJ2-7; TRBD1 might be the D (6 bases). The CDR3 sequence is 15 residues long. The germline CDR1 and CDR2 sequences are MNHEY and SMNVEV (reference sequence). Between the trimmed V and J ends, which lost 3 bases and 7 bases, there was a span of 19 bases. The CDR3 DNA reads as TGTGCCAGCAGTTTTGGGGACACAAGGTCAAGGGAGCAGTACTTC. As protein: CASSFGDTRSREQYF.

The rearrangement joins TRBV6-6 to TRBJ2-7; no firm D call. In germline, CDR1 is MNHNY, CDR2 SVGAGI (reference sequence). The ends were cut back, 2 bases at V and 5 bases at J, with 10 bases in the middle. CDR3 length: 13 residues. In DNA form, the CDR3 reads TGTGCCAGCAGTTACAAGGAGACCCACGAGCAGTACTTC. Amino acid sequence: CASSYKETHEQYF.

V and J are TRBV7-9 and TRBJ2-5, with D tentatively TRBD2 (6 bases). Between the trimmed V and J ends, which lost 5 bases and 7 bases, there was a span of 23 bases. Germline-derived CDR1 and CDR2 are SEHNR and FQNEAQ (reference sequence). This CDR3 comprises 16 residues. The CDR3 loop reads CASSHLRERGFGTQYF. In DNA, the CDR3 is TGTGCCAGCAGCCACCTTCGGGAGCGAGGTTTCGGGACCCAGTACTTC.

This clonotype was counted ten times or more. J is TRBJ2-7 and V is TRBV4-1, with D tentatively TRBD2 (6 bases). The V gene's germline CDR1 is MGHRA and CDR2 YSYEKL. This CDR3 comprises 16 residues. The V and J ends lost 0 bases and 2 bases respectively, with 14 bases between them. CDR3 sequence: CASSQDLEGATYEQYF. CDR3 bases: TGCGCCAGCAGCCAAGATCTGGAGGGCGCAACCTACGAGCAGTACTTC.

V is TRBV15 and J is TRBJ2-1; D gene ambiguous. Germline CDR1 and CDR2: LNHNV and YYDKDF (reference sequence). V lost 1 base, J lost 8 bases, and 9 bases lay in between. The CDR3 runs to 13 residues. The CDR3 DNA reads TGTGCCACCAGCAGAGGTATTACGGATGAGCAGTTCTTC. This codes for CATSRGITDEQFF.

This clonotype was seen at least ten times. The chain employs TRBV12-3 or TRBV12-4 and TRBJ2-7; 8 nucleotides agree with TRBD1. CDR3 length: 15 amino acids. V shed 5 bases and J 2 bases; nucleotides not matched to a gene: 8. The DNA of the CDR3 is TGTGCCAGCAGTCTACCGGGACAGGATACCTACGAGCAGTACTTC. It specifies CASSLPGQDTYEQYF.

In its sample, this clonotype was seen a few times. The CDR3 bases are TGTGCCAGCAGCCCGACAAACTTATATGGCTACACCTTC. This gives the protein CASSPTNLYGYTF. The J gene is TRBJ1-2, the V gene TRBV11-2; D is unclear. Germline values: CDR1 SGHAT, CDR2 FQNNGV. Trimming took 5 bases from V and 5 from J, leaving 12 bases between them. The CDR3 consists of 13 residues.

This clonotype was detected only a few times. The gene calls are TRBV7-8 and TRBJ1-2; 10 nucleotides line up with TRBD1. Germline loops: CDR1 SGHVS, CDR2 FQNEAQ. The CDR3 has 18 amino acids. Unmatched junction bases numbered 11, after V lost 3 bases and J lost 1 base. The CDR3 region is CASSFPRDRGRHNYGYTF. CDR3 nucleotide sequence: TGTGCCAGCAGCTTTCCCCGGGACAGGGGACGCCATAACTATGGCTACACCTTC.

V and J are TRBV20-1 and TRBJ2-3; 7 nucleotides align to TRBD2. Germline loops: CDR1 DFQATT, CDR2 SNEGSKA (reference sequence). J lost 6 bases, V lost 6 bases, and 12 bases had no gene match. The CDR3 loop spans 14 amino acids. The DNA for the CDR3 is TGCAGTGCCGGAGCGGGGCAGTTGGCGGATACGCAGTATTTT. Translation gives CSAGAGQLADTQYF.

This clonotype was seen a single time. This sequence joins TRBV29-1 and TRBJ2-7; the match to TRBD2 covers 12 bases. The CDR3 covers 14 residues. Germline lookup yields CDR1 SQVTM and CDR2 ANQGSEA. V shed 4 bases, J shed 5 bases, and the junction held 6 bases outside the gene matches. The CDR3 loop is CSVGRTSGKNEQYF. In DNA, the CDR3 is TGCAGCGTTGGGAGGACTAGCGGGAAAAACGAGCAGTACTTC.

This clonotype was picked up a small number of times. V gene TRBV12-3 or TRBV12-4 combines with J gene TRBJ2-5, with 9 bases fitting TRBD2. Trimming removed 7 bases from V and 5 bases from J; junction bases left unmatched: 5. This CDR3 is built from 13 residues. The CDR3 is CASTVAGVETQYF. The CDR3 nucleotides read TGTGCCAGCACCGTAGCGGGAGTTGAGACCCAGTACTTC.

A few counts support this clonotype. The chain is built from TRBV12-3 or TRBV12-4 and TRBJ2-3; 9 bases fit TRBD1. Trimming cost V 8 bases and J 0 bases; bases outside gene matches: 9. This CDR3 region has 16 residues. The CDR3 loop reads CASWTGAPVSTDTQYF. The CDR3 region has the DNA TGTGCCAGCTGGACAGGGGCCCCAGTTAGCACAGATACGCAGTATTTT.

V usage is TRBV20-1 and J usage is TRBJ2-3; unclear D gene. With 4 bases removed from V and 5 bases from J, the gap between germline ends came to 16 bases. The CDR3 loop spans 14 amino acids. The germline gives CDR1 DFQATT, CDR2 SNEGSKA (reference sequence). In DNA form, the CDR3 reads TGCAGTGCTATTAATTGGGCGACCCGAGATACGCAGTATTTT. This translates into CSAINWATRDTQYF.

This clonotype was detected only a few times. Sequence at one end of the junction differs from germline and may be a read error. The chain joins TRBV4-1 to TRBJ1-5; TRBD1 is a possible D gene (6 bases). Germline CDR1 and CDR2: MGHRA and YSYEKL. This CDR3 contains 13 residues. The CDR3, as DNA: TGTGCCAGCAGCCAAGAGGGGGGTCAGCCCCAGCATTTT. The encoded protein is CASSQEGGQPQHF.

The chain carries TRBV11-2 and TRBJ2-1, with 9 bases aligning to TRBD2. V was clipped by 4 bases and J by 15 bases; unmatched bases: 7. The CDR3 has 12 residues. From germline, CDR1 is SGHAT and CDR2 FQNNGV. The CDR3: CASSSLAGFGFF. Here the CDR3 DNA reads TGTGCCAGCAGCTCTCTAGCGGGATTCGGGTTCTTC.

This clonotype was recorded a few times. V and J are TRBV7-9 and TRBJ2-7, with a weak D call TRBD1 (6 bases). Trimming removed 5 bases at V and 2 bases at J, with 13 bases between. This CDR3 is 14 amino acids long. Per the germline V gene, CDR1 is SEHNR and CDR2 is FQNEAQ (reference sequence). CDR3: CASSGPGTPYEQYF. DNA of the CDR3: TGTGCCAGCAGCGGCCCCGGGACACCCTACGAGCAGTACTTC. The full variable domain, rest sourced from reference TRBV7-9 and TRBJ2-7, is DTGVSQNPRHKITKRGQNVTFRCDPISEHNRLYWYRQTLGQGPEFLTYFQNEAQLEKSRLLSDRFSAERPKGSFSTLEIQRTEQGDSAMYLCASSGPGTPYEQYFGPGTRLTVT.

This clonotype showed up many times. The chain carries TRBV5-6 and TRBJ2-5; D assignment may be TRBD1 or TRBD2 (5 bases each). The CDR3 has 11 residues. Per germline, CDR1 SGHDT and CDR2 YYEEEE. V lost 10 bases to trimming and J lost 4 bases, with 11 bases between them. The CDR3 DNA follows: TGTGCCTCCTCGGGGCGAGAGACCCAGTACTTC. It codes for CASSGRETQYF.

This clonotype was seen more than once but under ten times. This chain uses TRBV5-1 with TRBJ2-7, with D perhaps being TRBD1 or TRBD2 (6 bases each). V gave up 0 bases and J gave up 0 bases, with 13 bases separating them. This CDR3 contains 16 residues. Germline loops: CDR1 SGHRS, CDR2 YFSETQ. Here the CDR3 reads CASSLGGGSGSYEQYF. The DNA of the CDR3 is TGCGCCAGCAGCTTGGGAGGGGGTAGCGGCTCCTACGAGCAGTACTTC. Full variable domain (outside the CDR3, taken from reference TRBV5-1 and TRBJ2-7): KAGVTQTPRYLIKTRGQQVTLSCSPISGHRSVSWYQQTPGQGLQFLFEYFSETQRNKGNFPGRFSGRQFSNSRSEMNVSTLELGDSALYLCASSLGGGSGSYEQYFGPGTRLTVT.